The T cell receptor beta chain under discussion was sequenced for a study of shared clonotypes between healthy human individuals. On ten immunoSEQ deep assay plates, unsorted PBMC DNA was sequenced. Data came from immunoSEQ multiplex PCR; TCRdb stores just in-frame clones and leaves some out. The data hold about 480,000 clones, with about three quarters observed a single time. Researchers drew on around 83 million PBMCs for genomic DNA from unsorted samples. A few counts support this clone. Per germline, CDR1 SGHNT and CDR2 YYREEE (reference sequence). CDR3 length: 14 residues. After removal of 4 bases from V and 10 bases from J, the junction contained 10 bases not matched to a gene.

This TCR derives from a woman in her thirties or forties in good health. Some clones in this sample may be carry-over from other donors' samples. The sequenced sample consisted of PBMCs. J is TRBJ1-1 and V is TRBV5-4; 10 bases line up with TRBD1. CDR3 sequence: CASSTTGQGGRAFF. Here the CDR3 DNA reads TGTGCCAGCAGCACTACTGGACAGGGGGGGCGAGCTTTCTTT.